This TCR beta chain was observed in a study of blood T cells in healthy people across ages. This CDR3 has 13 residues. Trimming shortened V by 3 bases and J by 4 bases, and 9 bases separated the two germline ends. Germline lookup yields CDR1 SGHTA and CDR2 FQGNSA. This clonotype occurred a few times. Together with a sample-barcoded 5' primer, a J-beta primer mix was included in a second PCR lasting about 7 to 11 cycles. One entry per CDR3 protein, called by TCRdb with MiXCR from the 5' RACE reads. The sample lists 1.5 million to 2 million distinct CDR3 sequences; about two fifths were seen once. Sequenced: blood. The gene calls are TRBV7-2 and TRBJ2-5; D call uncertain. The source of this sequence is a human donor in good health. CDR3 protein: CASSFLVSETQYF. The CDR3 DNA follows: TGTGCCAGCAGCTTTCTAGTTTCAGAGACCCAGTACTTC.